A single T cell receptor (beta chain) is shown here with its context. Its specificity is unknown. Use of 60 Vbeta and 13 Jbeta primers characterized the PCR. Some clones are missing from TCRdb's copy, which holds only in-frame ones; the method was immunoSEQ multiplex PCR. The sample includes some 130,000 clones, approximately 80% seen only once; the top ten take about 2.2%. This sample was included in a study of cytomegalovirus exposure and HLA in healthy donors. Whole-study results and caveats: When a later analysis was performed, an Asian-associated ancestry cluster reportedly had fewer N-insertions than the roughly 630-donor mean.

The germline V gene has CDR1 SGHRS and CDR2 YFSETQ. V lost 0 bases to trimming and J lost 4 bases; unmatched junction nucleotides: 8. The CDR3 runs 16 residues. The chain has TRBV5-1 and TRBJ2-3, with 7 nucleotides matching TRBD2. The receptor was isolated from a young man in good health and CMV-seronegative. The sample comprised PBMCs. CDR3 nucleotide sequence: TGCGCCAGCAGCTTGGGGACTAGGGGACTCCCAGATACGCAGTATTTT. Residues: CASSLGTRGLPDTQYF. Full variable domain (outside the CDR3, taken from reference TRBV5-1 and TRBJ2-3): KAGVTQTPRYLIKTRGQQVTLSCSPISGHRSVSWYQQTPGQGLQFLFEYFSETQRNKGNFPGRFSGRQFSNSRSEMNVSTLELGDSALYLCASSLGTRGLPDTQYFGPGTRLTVL.